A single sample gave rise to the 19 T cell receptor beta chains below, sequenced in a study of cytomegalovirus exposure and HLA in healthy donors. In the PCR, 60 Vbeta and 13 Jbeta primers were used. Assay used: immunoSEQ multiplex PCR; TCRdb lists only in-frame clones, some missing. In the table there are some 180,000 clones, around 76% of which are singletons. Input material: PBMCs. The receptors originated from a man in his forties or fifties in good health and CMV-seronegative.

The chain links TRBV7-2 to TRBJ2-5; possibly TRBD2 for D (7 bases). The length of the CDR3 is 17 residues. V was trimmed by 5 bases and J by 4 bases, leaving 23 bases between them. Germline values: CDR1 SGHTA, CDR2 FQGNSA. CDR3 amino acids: CASSPLGGALPVETQYF. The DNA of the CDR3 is TGTGCCAGCAGCCCCCTAGGGGGGGCCCTTCCTGTAGAGACCCAGTACTTC.

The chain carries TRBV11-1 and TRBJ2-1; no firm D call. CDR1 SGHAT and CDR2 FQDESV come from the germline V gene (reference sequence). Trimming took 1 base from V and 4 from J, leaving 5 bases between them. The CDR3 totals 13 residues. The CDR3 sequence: CASSLEEYNEQFF. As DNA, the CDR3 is TGTGCCAGCAGCTTAGAGGAGTACAATGAGCAGTTCTTC.

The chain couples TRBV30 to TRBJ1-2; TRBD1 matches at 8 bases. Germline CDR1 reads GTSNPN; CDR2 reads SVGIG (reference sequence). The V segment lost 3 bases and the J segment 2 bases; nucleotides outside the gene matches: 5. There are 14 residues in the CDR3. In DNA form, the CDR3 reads TGTGCCTGGAGACAACGGGACAGGAACTATGGCTACACCTTC. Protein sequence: CAWRQRDRNYGYTF.

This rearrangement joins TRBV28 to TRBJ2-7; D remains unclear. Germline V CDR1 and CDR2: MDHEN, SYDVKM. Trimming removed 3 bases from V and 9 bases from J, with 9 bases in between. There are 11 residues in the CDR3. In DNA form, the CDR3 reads TGTGCCAGCAGTTTTGCCTCCGGGCAGTACTTC. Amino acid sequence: CASSFASGQYF.

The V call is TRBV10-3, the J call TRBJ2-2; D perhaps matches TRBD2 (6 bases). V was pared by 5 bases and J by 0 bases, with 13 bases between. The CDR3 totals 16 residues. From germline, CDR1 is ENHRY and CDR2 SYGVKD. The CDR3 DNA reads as TGTGCCATCAGTCATTCACTAGCCGCGAACACCGGGGAGCTGTTTTTT. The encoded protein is CAISHSLAANTGELFF.

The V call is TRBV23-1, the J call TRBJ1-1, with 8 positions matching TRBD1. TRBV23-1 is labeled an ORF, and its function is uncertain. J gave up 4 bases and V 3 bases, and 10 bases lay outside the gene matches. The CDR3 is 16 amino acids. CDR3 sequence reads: CASSHWDRNLPTEAFF. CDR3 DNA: TGCGCCAGCAGTCACTGGGACAGGAATCTCCCCACTGAAGCTTTCTTT.

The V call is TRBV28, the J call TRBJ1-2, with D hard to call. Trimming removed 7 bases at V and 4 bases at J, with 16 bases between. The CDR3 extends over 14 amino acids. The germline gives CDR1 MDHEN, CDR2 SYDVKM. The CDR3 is CASTPRVSVYGYTF. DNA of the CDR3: TGTGCCAGCACACCTCGGGTGAGCGTCTATGGCTACACCTTC.

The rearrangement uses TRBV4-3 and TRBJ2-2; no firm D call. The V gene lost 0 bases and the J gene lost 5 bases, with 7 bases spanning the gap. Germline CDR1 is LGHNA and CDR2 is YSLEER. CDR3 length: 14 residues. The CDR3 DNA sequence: TGCGCCAGCAGCCAAGACAGTGTGACCGGGGAGCTGTTTTTT. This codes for CASSQDSVTGELFF.

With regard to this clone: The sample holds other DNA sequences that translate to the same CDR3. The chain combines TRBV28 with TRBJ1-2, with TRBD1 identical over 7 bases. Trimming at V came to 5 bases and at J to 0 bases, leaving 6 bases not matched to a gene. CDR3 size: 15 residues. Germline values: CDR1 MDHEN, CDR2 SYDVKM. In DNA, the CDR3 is TGTGCCAGCAGTACCACAGGGGACCCTAACTATGGCTACACCTTC. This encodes CASSTTGDPNYGYTF.

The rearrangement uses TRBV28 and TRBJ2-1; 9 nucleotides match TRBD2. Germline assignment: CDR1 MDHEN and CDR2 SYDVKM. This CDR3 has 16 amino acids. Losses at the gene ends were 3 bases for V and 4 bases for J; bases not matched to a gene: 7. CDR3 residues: CASSFASSGIYNEQFF. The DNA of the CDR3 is TGTGCCAGCAGTTTCGCTTCTAGCGGGATATACAATGAGCAGTTCTTC. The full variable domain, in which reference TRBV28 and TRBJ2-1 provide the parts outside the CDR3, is DVKVTQSSRYLVKRTGEKVFLECVQDMDHENMFWYRQDPGLGLRLIYFSYDVKMKEKGDIPEGYSVSREKKERFSLILESASTNQTSMYLCASSFASSGIYNEQFFGPGTRLTVL.

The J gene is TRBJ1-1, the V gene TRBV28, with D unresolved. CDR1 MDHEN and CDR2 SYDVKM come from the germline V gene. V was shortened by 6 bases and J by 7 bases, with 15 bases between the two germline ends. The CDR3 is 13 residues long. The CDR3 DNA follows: TGTGCCAGCAGACCAAACAGATACCGTGAAGCTTTCTTT. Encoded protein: CASRPNRYREAFF.

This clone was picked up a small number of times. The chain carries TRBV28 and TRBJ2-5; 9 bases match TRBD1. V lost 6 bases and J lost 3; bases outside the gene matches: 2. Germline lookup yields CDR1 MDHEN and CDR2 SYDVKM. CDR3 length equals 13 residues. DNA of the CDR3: TGTGCCAGCAGACAGGGGGCTAAAGAGACCCAGTACTTC. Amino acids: CASRQGAKETQYF.

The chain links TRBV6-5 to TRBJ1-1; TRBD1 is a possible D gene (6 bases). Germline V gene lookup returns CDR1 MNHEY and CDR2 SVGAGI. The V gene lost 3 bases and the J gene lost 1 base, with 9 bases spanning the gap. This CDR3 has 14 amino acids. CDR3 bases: TGTGCCAGCAGTTATCTGGACAGGAACACTGAAGCTTTCTTT. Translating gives CASSYLDRNTEAFF.

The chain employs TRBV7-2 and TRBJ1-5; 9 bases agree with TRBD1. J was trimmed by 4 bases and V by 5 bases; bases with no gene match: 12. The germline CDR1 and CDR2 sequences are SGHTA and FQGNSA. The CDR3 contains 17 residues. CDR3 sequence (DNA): TGTGCCAGCAGCGCCAAAGGGACAGGGAGTCGGAATCAGCCCCAGCATTTT. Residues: CASSAKGTGSRNQPQHF.

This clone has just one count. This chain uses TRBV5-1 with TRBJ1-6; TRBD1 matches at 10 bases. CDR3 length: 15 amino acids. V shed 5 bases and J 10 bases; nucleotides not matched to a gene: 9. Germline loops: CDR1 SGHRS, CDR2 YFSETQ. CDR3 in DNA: TGCGCCAGCAGGATGGGAGGGACAGGGGTCTCACCCCTCCACTTT. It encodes CASRMGGTGVSPLHF. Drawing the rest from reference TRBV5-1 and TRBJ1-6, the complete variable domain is KAGVTQTPRYLIKTRGQQVTLSCSPISGHRSVSWYQQTPGQGLQFLFEYFSETQRNKGNFPGRFSGRQFSNSRSEMNVSTLELGDSALYLCASRMGGTGVSPLHFGNGTRLTVT.

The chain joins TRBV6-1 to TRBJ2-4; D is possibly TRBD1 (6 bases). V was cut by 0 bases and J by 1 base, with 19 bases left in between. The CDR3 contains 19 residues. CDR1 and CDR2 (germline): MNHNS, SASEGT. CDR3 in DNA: TGTGCCAGCAGTGAAGCGTTGCCAGGGGATGGTATCGCCAAAAACATTCAGTACTTC. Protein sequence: CASSEALPGDGIAKNIQYF.

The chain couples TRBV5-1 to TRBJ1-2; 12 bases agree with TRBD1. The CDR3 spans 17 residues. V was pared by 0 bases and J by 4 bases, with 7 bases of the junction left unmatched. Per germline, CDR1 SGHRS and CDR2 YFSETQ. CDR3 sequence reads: CASSLDRDRGRPYGYTF. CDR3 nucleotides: TGCGCCAGCAGCTTGGATAGGGACAGGGGGCGCCCCTATGGCTACACCTTC.

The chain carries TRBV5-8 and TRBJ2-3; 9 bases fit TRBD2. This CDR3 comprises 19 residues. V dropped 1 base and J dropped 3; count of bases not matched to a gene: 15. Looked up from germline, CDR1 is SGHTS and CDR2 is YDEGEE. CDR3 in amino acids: CASSLRSSGNRSGTDTQYF. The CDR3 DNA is TGTGCCAGCAGCTTGCGGTCTAGCGGGAACCGAAGTGGTACAGATACGCAGTATTTT.

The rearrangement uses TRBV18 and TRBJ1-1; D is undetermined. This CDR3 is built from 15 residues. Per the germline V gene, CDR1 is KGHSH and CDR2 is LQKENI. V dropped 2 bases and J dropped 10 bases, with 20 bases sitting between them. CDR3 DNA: TGTGCCAGCTCACCAGCTGTAGCAGCGGAGAAGGGAGCTTTCTTT. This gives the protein CASSPAVAAEKGAFF.